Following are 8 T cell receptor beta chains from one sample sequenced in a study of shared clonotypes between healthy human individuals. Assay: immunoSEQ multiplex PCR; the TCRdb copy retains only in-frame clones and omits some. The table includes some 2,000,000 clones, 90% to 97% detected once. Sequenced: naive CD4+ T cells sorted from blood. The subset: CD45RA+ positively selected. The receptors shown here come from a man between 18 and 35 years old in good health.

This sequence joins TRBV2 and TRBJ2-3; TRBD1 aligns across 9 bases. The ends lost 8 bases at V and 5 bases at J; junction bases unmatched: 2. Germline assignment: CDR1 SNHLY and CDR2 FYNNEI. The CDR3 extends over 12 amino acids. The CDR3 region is CASGQGLDTQYF. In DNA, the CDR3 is TGTGCCAGCGGACAGGGGTTAGATACGCAGTATTTT.

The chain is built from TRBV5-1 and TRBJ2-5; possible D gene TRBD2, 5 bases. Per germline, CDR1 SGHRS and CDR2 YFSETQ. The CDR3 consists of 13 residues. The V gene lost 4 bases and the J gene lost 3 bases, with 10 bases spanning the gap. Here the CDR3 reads CASSMRREETQYF. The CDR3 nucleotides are TGCGCCAGCAGCATGAGGCGGGAAGAGACCCAGTACTTC.

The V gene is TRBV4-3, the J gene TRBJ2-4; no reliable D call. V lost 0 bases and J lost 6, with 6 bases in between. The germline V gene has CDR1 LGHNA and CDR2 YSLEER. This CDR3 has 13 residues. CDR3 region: CASSQEGGNIQYF. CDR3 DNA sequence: TGCGCCAGCAGCCAAGAAGGTGGAAACATTCAGTACTTC.

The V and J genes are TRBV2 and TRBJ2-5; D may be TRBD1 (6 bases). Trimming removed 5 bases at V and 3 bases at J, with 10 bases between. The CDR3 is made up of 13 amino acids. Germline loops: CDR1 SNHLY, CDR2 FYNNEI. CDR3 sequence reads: CASSIQGEETQYF. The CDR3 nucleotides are TGTGCCAGCAGTATACAGGGAGAAGAGACCCAGTACTTC.

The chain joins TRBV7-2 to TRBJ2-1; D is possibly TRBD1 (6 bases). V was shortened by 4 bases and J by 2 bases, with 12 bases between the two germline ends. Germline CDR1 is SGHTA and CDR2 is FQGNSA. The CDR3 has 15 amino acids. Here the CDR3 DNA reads TGTGCCAGCAGCTACAGGGTTGGCACCTACAATGAGCAGTTCTTC. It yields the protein CASSYRVGTYNEQFF.

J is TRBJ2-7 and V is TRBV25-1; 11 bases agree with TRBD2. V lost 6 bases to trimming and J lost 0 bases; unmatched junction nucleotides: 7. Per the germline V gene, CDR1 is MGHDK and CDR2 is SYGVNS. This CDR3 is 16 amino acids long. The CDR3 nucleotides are TGTGCCAGCAGATCGACTAGCGGGAAGAGCTCCTACGAGCAGTACTTC. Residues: CASRSTSGKSSYEQYF.

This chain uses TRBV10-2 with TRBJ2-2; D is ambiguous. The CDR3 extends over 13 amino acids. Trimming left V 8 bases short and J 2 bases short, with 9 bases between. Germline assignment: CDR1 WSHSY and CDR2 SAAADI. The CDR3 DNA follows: TGCGCCAGCTCTACCAGTAACACCGGGGAGCTGTTTTTT. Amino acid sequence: CASSTSNTGELFF.

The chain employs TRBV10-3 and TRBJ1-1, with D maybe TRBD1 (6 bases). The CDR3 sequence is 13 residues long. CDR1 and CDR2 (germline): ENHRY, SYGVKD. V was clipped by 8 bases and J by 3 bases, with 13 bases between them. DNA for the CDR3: TGTGCCATCGGAGGGGGGGAGGACACTGAAGCTTTCTTT. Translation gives CAIGGGEDTEAFF.